The 4 T cell receptor beta chains in this list originate from one sample, sequenced in a study of blood T cell repertoires in COVID-19 (dated by TCRdb to 2020 to 2021). Receptor amplification or capture employed the immunoSEQ multiplex PCR assay. TCRdb carries this immuneACCESS record with in-frame sequences only. Its versions omit some clonotypes, under half of them owing to an unresolved V gene in the studies checked, with the rest unexplained. This sample is represented by a few hundred thousand clones; approximately 90% of them were singletons. More than 0.75% of the sample lies in the top ten. Source material: peripheral blood. Source of these receptors: a man aged 30 to 45 with acute or convalescent COVID-19.

This clone was observed a handful of times. The chain uses TRBV3-1 (or the pseudogene TRBV3-2) and TRBJ1-6; 7 bases line up with TRBD1. This CDR3 region has 17 residues. The germline V gene encodes CDR1 LGHDT and CDR2 YNNKEL (reference sequence). Trimming at V came to 4 bases and at J to 3 bases, leaving 9 bases not matched to a gene. CDR3 nucleotides: TGTGCCAGCAGCCGTTCAAGGGACAGTCTCTATAATTCACCCCTCCACTTT. Protein product: CASSRSRDSLYNSPLHF.

This clone was found once. The chain combines TRBV5-1 with TRBJ2-7; 11 bases are shared with TRBD1. Trimming took 5 bases from V and 2 from J; bases not matched to a gene: 3. Germline CDR1 is SGHRS and CDR2 is YFSETQ. The CDR3 is 14 residues long. The CDR3 protein is CASSSGQGAYEQYF. The CDR3 region has the DNA TGCGCCAGCAGTTCGGGACAGGGGGCCTACGAGCAGTACTTC.

The rearrangement links TRBV2 to TRBJ2-7; TRBD2 agrees at 12 bases. Losses at the gene ends were 8 bases for V and 7 bases for J; bases not matched to a gene: 9. Per germline, CDR1 SNHLY and CDR2 FYNNEI. The CDR3 has 14 residues. In nucleotides, the CDR3 is TGTGCCAGCGATAAGACTAGCGGGAGAGGTGAGCAGTACTTC. Residues: CASDKTSGRGEQYF.

In DNA form, the CDR3 reads TGTGCCAGCAGTTACGGGGGAGGTAGCAATCAGCCCCAGCATTTT. Encoded protein: CASSYGGGSNQPQHF. This chain joins TRBV27 and TRBJ1-5; a possible D gene is TRBD1 (5 bases). Germline CDR1 reads MNHEY; CDR2 reads SMNVEV (reference sequence). The V and J ends lost 4 bases and 0 bases respectively, with 10 bases between them. This CDR3 contains 15 residues.